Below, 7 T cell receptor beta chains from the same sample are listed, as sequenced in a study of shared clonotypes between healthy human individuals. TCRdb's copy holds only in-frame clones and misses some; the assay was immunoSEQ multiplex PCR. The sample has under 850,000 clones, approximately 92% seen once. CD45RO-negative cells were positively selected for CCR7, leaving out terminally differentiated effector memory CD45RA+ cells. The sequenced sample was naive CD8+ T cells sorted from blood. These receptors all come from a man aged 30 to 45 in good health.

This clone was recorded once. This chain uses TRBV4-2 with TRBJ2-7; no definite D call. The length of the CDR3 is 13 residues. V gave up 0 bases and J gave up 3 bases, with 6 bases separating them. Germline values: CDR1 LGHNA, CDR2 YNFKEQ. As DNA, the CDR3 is TGTGCCAGCAGCCAAGACCATAACTACGAGCAGTACTTC. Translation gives CASSQDHNYEQYF.

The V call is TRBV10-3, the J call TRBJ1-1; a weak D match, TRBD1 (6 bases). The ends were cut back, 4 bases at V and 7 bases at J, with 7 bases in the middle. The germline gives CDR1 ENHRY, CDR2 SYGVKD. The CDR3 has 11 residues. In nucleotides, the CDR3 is TGTGCCATCAGTGGGACAGTTGAAGCTTTCTTT. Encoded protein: CAISGTVEAFF.

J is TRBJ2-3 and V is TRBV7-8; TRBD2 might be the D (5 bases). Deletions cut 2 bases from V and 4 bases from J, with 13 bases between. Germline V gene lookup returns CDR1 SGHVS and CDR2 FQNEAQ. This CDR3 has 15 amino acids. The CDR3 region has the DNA TGTGCCAGCAGCTTAAGCGGTCCAAGCCCAGATACGCAGTATTTT. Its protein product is CASSLSGPSPDTQYF. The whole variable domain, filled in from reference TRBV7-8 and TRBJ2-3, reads GAGVSQSPRYKVAKRGQDVALRCDPISGHVSLFWYQQALGQGPEFLTYFQNEAQLDKSGLPSDRFFAERPEGSVSTLKIQRTQQEDSAVYLCASSLSGPSPDTQYFGPGTRLTVL.

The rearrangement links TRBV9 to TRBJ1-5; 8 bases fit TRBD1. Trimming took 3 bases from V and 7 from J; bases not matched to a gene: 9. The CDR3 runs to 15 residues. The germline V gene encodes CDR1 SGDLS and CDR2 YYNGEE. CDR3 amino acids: CASSADRGIGQPQHF. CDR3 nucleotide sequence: TGTGCCAGCAGCGCAGACAGGGGAATTGGCCAGCCCCAGCATTTT.

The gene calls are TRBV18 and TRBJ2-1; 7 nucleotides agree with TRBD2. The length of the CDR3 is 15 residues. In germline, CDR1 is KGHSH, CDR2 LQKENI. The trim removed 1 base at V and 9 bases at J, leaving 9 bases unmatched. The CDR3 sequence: CASSPRGGSVGEQFF. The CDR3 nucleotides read TGTGCCAGCTCACCACGGGGCGGGAGCGTGGGTGAGCAGTTCTTC.

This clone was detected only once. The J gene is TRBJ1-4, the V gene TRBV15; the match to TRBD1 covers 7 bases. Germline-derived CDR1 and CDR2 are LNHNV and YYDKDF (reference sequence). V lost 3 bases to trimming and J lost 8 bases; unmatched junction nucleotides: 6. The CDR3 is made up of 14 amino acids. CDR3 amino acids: CATSRDRSLEKLFF. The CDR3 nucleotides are TGTGCCACCAGCAGGGACAGGTCGCTGGAAAAACTGTTTTTT.

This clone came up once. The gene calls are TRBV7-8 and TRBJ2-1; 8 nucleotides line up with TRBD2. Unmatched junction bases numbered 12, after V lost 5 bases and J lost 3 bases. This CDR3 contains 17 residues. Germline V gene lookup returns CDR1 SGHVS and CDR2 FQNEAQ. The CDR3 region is CASSPLRSGDLYNEQFF. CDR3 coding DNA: TGTGCCAGCAGCCCATTGCGTAGCGGGGACCTCTACAATGAGCAGTTCTTC.